These 24 T cell receptor beta chains originate from one sample sequenced in a study of T cells expressing NK-cell markers (dated by TCRdb to the early 2020s). The method was 5' RACE. The listed sequencing device is Illumina HiSeq 2000. TCRdb reprocessed the reads, so every CDR3 protein sequence counts as one entry and DNA is not shown. This specimen's table enumerates about 150,000 distinct CDR3 sequences. The ten largest make up 20% to 25% of the sample. Material for sequencing was blood T cells: a sorted CD56 or NKG2C T cell subset, CD4+ or CD8+ T cells, or bulk PBMC T cells (not recorded which). The receptors were gathered from a man aged 18-70 years in good health.

The V call is TRBV6-4, the J call TRBJ2-1; TCRdb names TRBD2, which stays unverified in the absence of DNA. The V gene's germline CDR1 is MRHNA and CDR2 SNTAGT. The CDR3 runs to 15 residues. The CDR3 loop is CASSERGGSYNEQFF.

The V call is TRBV7-9, the J call TRBJ2-7; TCRdb returns TRBD1, unconfirmable since there is no DNA. The germline CDR1 and CDR2 sequences are SEHNR and FQNEAQ (reference sequence). This CDR3 comprises 15 residues. CDR3 amino acids: CASREIPRETYEQYF.

V and J are TRBV19 and TRBJ1-2; no DNA is available, so the TRBD1 call from TCRdb remains unchecked. The CDR3 loop spans 14 amino acids. In germline, CDR1 is LNHDA, CDR2 SQIVND (reference sequence). The CDR3 spells CASSPIQGAGGYTF.

The V gene is TRBV28, the J gene TRBJ2-5. The CDR3 is made up of 12 amino acids. Germline CDR1 reads MDHEN; CDR2 reads SYDVKM. The CDR3 sequence is CATTRSLETQYF.

The chain uses TRBV2 and TRBJ1-1; as DNA is missing, the TRBD1 call by TCRdb cannot be tested. The germline V gene has CDR1 SNHLY and CDR2 FYNNEI. The CDR3 is made up of 14 amino acids. CDR3: CASREKTENTEAFF.

V usage is TRBV11-1 and J usage is TRBJ2-5. CDR1 and CDR2 (germline): SGHAT, FQDESV (reference sequence). CDR3 length equals 15 residues. CDR3 sequence reads: CASSFFGFVGETQYF.

The chain employs TRBV5-6 and TRBJ2-7; TCRdb's D gene call, TRBD2, goes unchecked for lack of DNA. Per the germline V gene, CDR1 is SGHDT and CDR2 is YYEEEE. The CDR3 spans 16 residues. The CDR3 reads CASSYQGQGYVSEQYF.

V and J are TRBV2 and TRBJ2-1; absent DNA, TCRdb's TRBD2 call cannot be checked. The germline V gene has CDR1 SNHLY and CDR2 FYNNEI. CDR3 length: 15 amino acids. The CDR3 sequence: CASSGLAGGYNEQFF.

The V gene is TRBV18, the J gene TRBJ1-3; TCRdb picks TRBD1, but there is no DNA to check that call. This CDR3 is built from 14 residues. Per germline, CDR1 KGHSH and CDR2 LQKENI. CDR3 amino acids: CASSPWDKANTIYF.

The chain combines TRBV7-9 with TRBJ2-5; TCRdb names TRBD1, which stays unverified in the absence of DNA. This CDR3 region has 16 residues. The germline V gene encodes CDR1 SEHNR and CDR2 FQNEAQ (reference sequence). The CDR3 here is CASSRPPTGLQETQYF.

The CDR3 loop reads CASSPEDGYGYTF. The V call is TRBV5-1, the J call TRBJ1-2. Germline-derived CDR1 and CDR2 are SGHRS and YFSETQ. The CDR3 is 13 amino acids.

This chain connects TRBV13 to TRBJ2-1; TCRdb's assignment of TRBD2 cannot be checked, as there is no DNA. The length of the CDR3 is 15 residues. The V gene's germline CDR1 is PRHDT and CDR2 FYEKMQ (reference sequence). The CDR3 protein is CASSLASFSYNEQFF.

The V and J genes are TRBV5-1 and TRBJ2-1. This CDR3 region has 15 residues. Germline CDR1 SGHRS, CDR2 YFSETQ. The CDR3 sequence: CASLLDPAAANEQFF.

The rearrangement links TRBV10-3 to TRBJ1-1. The germline V gene encodes CDR1 ENHRY and CDR2 SYGVKD. The CDR3 runs to 13 residues. CDR3 sequence reads: CAISVKGNTEAFF.

The chain uses TRBV13 and TRBJ1-6; TCRdb gives TRBD1 as the D gene, but with no DNA this cannot be confirmed. The CDR3 is made up of 16 amino acids. Germline V CDR1 and CDR2: PRHDT, FYEKMQ (reference sequence). This CDR3 reads CASSLGFGQGVSPLHF. The full variable domain, with the rest looked up from reference TRBV13 and TRBJ1-6, is AAGVIQSPRHLIKEKRETATLKCYPIPRHDTVYWYQQGPGQDPQFLISFYEKMQSDKGSIPDRFSAQQFSDYHSELNMSSLELGDSALYFCASSLGFGQGVSPLHFGNGTRLTVT.

The chain is built from TRBV12-3 or TRBV12-4 and TRBJ2-7; the TCRdb call, TRBD1, lacks DNA for checking. The CDR3 has 14 amino acids. The CDR3 protein is CASKAGGKAYEQYF.

The chain couples TRBV6-2 or TRBV6-3 to TRBJ2-1. Germline values: CDR1 MNHEY, CDR2 SVGEGT. CDR3 length: 15 residues. The CDR3 protein is CASSYSRSAYNEQFF.

The gene calls are TRBV29-1 and TRBJ2-7. The CDR3 totals 13 residues. Germline-derived CDR1 and CDR2 are SQVTM and ANQGSEA. CDR3: CSVVSGRTYEQYF.

This chain links TRBV28 with TRBJ2-1; TCRdb reports TRBD1, a call that lacks DNA to check it against. There are 14 residues in the CDR3. Germline CDR1 is MDHEN and CDR2 is SYDVKM. CDR3 loop: CASSPPDTHNEQFF. The full variable domain, completed using reference TRBV28 and TRBJ2-1, is DVKVTQSSRYLVKRTGEKVFLECVQDMDHENMFWYRQDPGLGLRLIYFSYDVKMKEKGDIPEGYSVSREKKERFSLILESASTNQTSMYLCASSPPDTHNEQFFGPGTRLTVL.

CDR3 sequence reads: CASSPTSSSYNEQFF. The chain combines TRBV13 with TRBJ2-1. The CDR3 contains 15 residues. Germline assignment: CDR1 PRHDT and CDR2 FYEKMQ (reference sequence).

The chain links TRBV20-1 to TRBJ2-2; TCRdb reports TRBD2, a call that lacks DNA to check it against. The CDR3 contains 20 residues. In germline, CDR1 is DFQATT, CDR2 SNEGSKA (reference sequence). The CDR3 loop is CSVFYRRPRQAGGPDGELFF.

The V call is TRBV18, the J call TRBJ2-7; absent DNA, TCRdb's TRBD1 call cannot be checked. There are 17 residues in the CDR3. Germline assignment: CDR1 KGHSH and CDR2 LQKENI. CDR3 amino acids: CASSQSSPRSVSYEQYF.

The chain recombines TRBV4-2 with TRBJ2-7. This CDR3 region has 12 residues. CDR1 and CDR2 from the germline V gene are LGHNA and YNFKEQ. The CDR3 sequence: CASSRDPFEQYF.

The chain recombines TRBV6-2 or TRBV6-3 with TRBJ2-3; TCRdb's D gene call, TRBD1, goes unchecked for lack of DNA. Per germline, CDR1 MNHEY and CDR2 SVGEGT. CDR3 length: 15 amino acids. The CDR3 sequence: CASSPDREGTDTQYF.